The 27 T cell receptor beta chains listed next were all sequenced from one sample in a study of response to subunit inactivated influenza vaccine. TCRdb re-called the RT-PCR reads with MiXCR, one entry per CDR3 protein. The table lists around 480,000 distinct CDR3 sequences, roughly 9.8% of them singletons. This sample comprised PBMCs from blood, obtained about 40 days after vaccination. These receptors originate from a man aged 50 or older who received an inactivated influenza vaccine.

This clonotype was counted at least ten times. The chain has TRBV25-1 and TRBJ2-7; 7 bases agree with TRBD1. V shed 3 bases, J shed 2 bases, and the junction held 4 bases outside the gene matches. Germline CDR1 is MGHDK and CDR2 is SYGVNS. There are 14 residues in the CDR3. CDR3 loop: CASSDWTGTYEQYF. As DNA, the CDR3 is TGTGCCAGCAGTGATTGGACAGGCACCTACGAGCAGTACTTC.

This chain uses TRBV29-1 with TRBJ2-7, with D perhaps matching TRBD1 (6 bases). V lost 0 bases to trimming and J lost 5 bases, with 11 bases between them. The germline V gene has CDR1 SQVTM and CDR2 ANQGSEA. CDR3 length: 13 amino acids. CDR3 coding DNA: TGCAGCGTTGAAGATACAGGGTCGGACGAGCAGTACTTC. Its translation: CSVEDTGSDEQYF.

The chain carries TRBV6-2 or TRBV6-3 and TRBJ2-1; either TRBD1 or TRBD2 may fit D (5 bases each). CDR1 MNHEY and CDR2 SVGEGT come from the germline V gene. CDR3 length: 13 amino acids. V lost 6 bases and J lost 9, with 15 bases in between. The CDR3 spells CASREDGHGEQFF. Written as DNA, the CDR3 is TGTGCCAGCAGGGAGGACGGACACGGTGAGCAGTTCTTC.

V is TRBV29-1 and J is TRBJ1-1; D possibly corresponds to TRBD1 (5 bases). Germline CDR1 is SQVTM and CDR2 is ANQGSEA. V lost 3 bases, J lost 1 base, and 9 bases lay in between. The CDR3 has 13 amino acids. Here the CDR3 reads CSVEAGTNTEAFF. CDR3 DNA sequence: TGCAGCGTTGAGGCAGGGACGAACACTGAAGCTTTCTTT.

The V call is TRBV4-2, the J call TRBJ2-7; 10 bases line up with TRBD2. V lost 1 base, J lost 2 bases, and 8 bases stayed unmatched. From germline, CDR1 is LGHNA and CDR2 YNFKEQ. The CDR3 is made up of 17 amino acids. In DNA form, the CDR3 reads TGTGCCAGCAGCCAAGGGGTAACTAGCGGGAATCCCTACGAGCAGTACTTC. Protein product: CASSQGVTSGNPYEQYF.

This clonotype was seen more than once but under ten times. This chain connects TRBV25-1 to TRBJ1-4; D is unclear. Trimming shortened V by 4 bases and J by 1 base, and 10 bases separated the two germline ends. The CDR3 spans 15 residues. CDR1 and CDR2 (germline): MGHDK, SYGVNS. The CDR3 DNA reads as TGTGCCAGCAGTGCGGGCTTAGGAACTAATGAAAAACTGTTTTTT. It codes for CASSAGLGTNEKLFF.

This chain joins TRBV6-1 and TRBJ1-2, with a tentative D call TRBD1 (5 bases). Germline loops: CDR1 MNHNS, CDR2 SASEGT. V lost 6 bases, J lost 7 bases, and 18 bases lay in between. The CDR3 extends over 14 amino acids. The CDR3 region is CASRLQNSGAGYTF. The CDR3 DNA reads TGTGCCAGCAGGCTACAAAACAGCGGGGCTGGCTACACCTTC.

The CDR3 DNA follows: TGTGCCAGCATTCTATCTAGCGGGAGGCCCTTTACCGGGGAGCTGTTTTTT. This sequence encodes CASILSSGRPFTGELFF. The chain employs TRBV12-3 or TRBV12-4 and TRBJ2-2, with 11 bases aligning to TRBD2. V was clipped by 7 bases and J by 5 bases; unmatched bases: 12. This CDR3 spans 17 amino acids.

In its sample, this clonotype was seen many times. This chain joins TRBV12-3 or TRBV12-4 and TRBJ1-1, with D unclear. The CDR3 has 14 amino acids. The V end was cut by 1 base, the J end by 4 bases, with 10 bases between. This chain's CDR3 is CASSLGTGSTEAFF. The CDR3 DNA reads TGTGCCAGCAGTTTAGGGACGGGAAGCACTGAAGCTTTCTTT.

This clonotype has a count of ten or more. The chain links TRBV12-3 or TRBV12-4 to TRBJ1-5; 9 nucleotides match TRBD1. V gave up 6 bases and J gave up 6 bases; unmatched junction bases: 9. The CDR3 spans 15 residues. CDR3 loop: CASRSDRGVVQPQHF. CDR3 DNA: TGTGCCAGCAGATCGGACAGGGGAGTGGTTCAGCCCCAGCATTTT.

This clonotype showed up just a few times. This chain connects TRBV5-1 to TRBJ2-7, with 7 bases identical to TRBD2. CDR1 and CDR2 from the germline V gene are SGHRS and YFSETQ. The junction had 11 bases not matched to a gene; V was cut back by 4 bases and J by 1 base. The CDR3 spans 16 residues. CDR3 amino acids: CASSPLGGTLSYEQYF. The DNA for the CDR3 is TGCGCCAGCAGCCCCCTGGGAGGGACCCTATCCTACGAGCAGTACTTC. The whole variable domain, remainder taken from reference TRBV5-1 and TRBJ2-7, is KAGVTQTPRYLIKTRGQQVTLSCSPISGHRSVSWYQQTPGQGLQFLFEYFSETQRNKGNFPGRFSGRQFSNSRSEMNVSTLELGDSALYLCASSPLGGTLSYEQYFGPGTRLTVT.

This clonotype was seen repeatedly, ten times or more. The chain recombines TRBV25-1 with TRBJ2-3; maybe TRBD1 (6 bases). Germline V lookup: CDR1 MGHDK, CDR2 SYGVNS. This CDR3 contains 15 residues. V lost 2 bases and J lost 3, with 12 bases in between. The CDR3 bases are TGTGCCAGCAGTGAAAGAGGGGGTGGGACAGATACGCAGTATTTT. Protein: CASSERGGGTDTQYF.

The sample holds a few counts of this clonotype. The CDR3 loop is CASSLGLRLNEKLFF. CDR3 nucleotides: TGCGCCAGCAGCTTGGGCCTAAGACTTAATGAAAAACTGTTTTTT. The V gene is TRBV5-1, the J gene TRBJ1-4; D call uncertain. The V gene's germline CDR1 is SGHRS and CDR2 YFSETQ. The V gene lost 0 bases and the J gene lost 4 bases, with 10 bases spanning the gap. The CDR3 spans 15 residues. The full variable domain, its missing parts supplied by reference TRBV5-1 and TRBJ1-4, is KAGVTQTPRYLIKTRGQQVTLSCSPISGHRSVSWYQQTPGQGLQFLFEYFSETQRNKGNFPGRFSGRQFSNSRSEMNVSTLELGDSALYLCASSLGLRLNEKLFFGSGTQLSVL.

CDR3 bases: TGTGCCAGCAGCTACATCGGACAGGGATTAGAGACCCAGTACTTC. This codes for CASSYIGQGLETQYF. The chain is built from TRBV5-6 and TRBJ2-5, with 8 nucleotides matching TRBD1. With 3 bases clipped from V and 4 bases from J, the junction kept 8 bases outside the gene matches. In germline, CDR1 is SGHDT, CDR2 YYEEEE. CDR3 length equals 15 residues.

J is TRBJ2-7 and V is TRBV12-3 or TRBV12-4; D may be TRBD2 (6 bases). With 3 bases removed from V and 2 bases from J, the gap between germline ends came to 14 bases. The CDR3 extends over 15 amino acids. Here the CDR3 reads CASSFRSGAPYEQYF. Written as DNA, the CDR3 is TGTGCCAGCAGTTTTCGTTCGGGAGCCCCCTACGAGCAGTACTTC.

The sample holds many counts of this clonotype. J is TRBJ2-5 and V is TRBV29-1, with D possibly matching TRBD1 (5 bases). Germline CDR1 reads SQVTM; CDR2 reads ANQGSEA. Deletions cut 5 bases from V and 1 base from J, with 11 bases between. This CDR3 contains 13 residues. CDR3 loop: CSVSQAFQETQYF. The CDR3 DNA sequence: TGCAGCGTTTCACAGGCTTTCCAAGAGACCCAGTACTTC.

V usage is TRBV5-1 and J usage is TRBJ2-3; 8 bases are a match to TRBD2. The germline CDR1 and CDR2 sequences are SGHRS and YFSETQ. Trimming at V came to 4 bases and at J to 0 bases, leaving 7 bases not matched to a gene. The CDR3 runs 16 residues. The DNA of the CDR3 is TGCGCCAGCAGCCTATGGACTAGCCGGAGCACAGATACGCAGTATTTT. Protein sequence: CASSLWTSRSTDTQYF.

Ten or more counts support this clonotype. As DNA, the CDR3 is TGTGCCAGCAGTTACCTTAGCTCCTACAATGAGCAGTTCTTC. This sequence encodes CASSYLSSYNEQFF. The chain links TRBV6-5 to TRBJ2-1; D not resolved. Looked up from germline, CDR1 is MNHEY and CDR2 is SVGAGI. V dropped 2 bases and J dropped 0 bases, with 5 bases sitting between them. The CDR3 loop spans 14 amino acids.

This clonotype was recorded many times. The V gene is TRBV12-3 or TRBV12-4, the J gene TRBJ2-1, with TRBD2 matching over 8 bases. CDR3 length: 12 residues. Unmatched junction bases numbered 7, after V lost 8 bases and J lost 10 bases. The CDR3 is CASENLAGEQFF. For the CDR3, the DNA is TGTGCCAGCGAGAACTTAGCGGGAGAGCAGTTCTTC.

This clonotype was detected many times. The chain recombines TRBV7-2 with TRBJ2-3; TRBD2 matches at 9 bases. The CDR3 contains 16 residues. Germline CDR1 and CDR2: SGHTA and FQGNSA. The junction had 6 bases not matched to a gene; V was cut back by 5 bases and J by 0 bases. CDR3 sequence (DNA): TGTGCCAGCAGCCCGACTAGCGGATCTAGCACAGATACGCAGTATTTT. Residues: CASSPTSGSSTDTQYF. Full variable domain (rest looked up from reference TRBV7-2 and TRBJ2-3): GAGVSQSPSNKVTEKGKDVELRCDPISGHTALYWYRQSLGQGLEFLIYFQGNSAPDKSGLPSDRFSAERTGGSVSTLTIQRTQQEDSAVYLCASSPTSGSSTDTQYFGPGTRLTVL.

This clonotype has ten or more counts. V and J are TRBV5-1 and TRBJ2-3; 10 bases map to TRBD2. CDR3 length: 16 amino acids. The V gene end was trimmed by 0 bases and the J gene end by 6 bases; junction bases not matched to a gene: 7. Germline V gives CDR1 SGHRS, CDR2 YFSETQ. CDR3 bases: TGCGCCAGCAGCTTGGAATTAGCGGGGGGCCCCGATACGCAGTATTTT. Protein sequence: CASSLELAGGPDTQYF. Together with reference TRBV5-1 and TRBJ2-3, the CDR3 gives the full variable domain: KAGVTQTPRYLIKTRGQQVTLSCSPISGHRSVSWYQQTPGQGLQFLFEYFSETQRNKGNFPGRFSGRQFSNSRSEMNVSTLELGDSALYLCASSLELAGGPDTQYFGPGTRLTVL.

This clonotype came up many times. The chain uses TRBV28 and TRBJ2-7; a possible D gene is TRBD2 (5 bases). Germline values: CDR1 MDHEN, CDR2 SYDVKM. This CDR3 has 11 amino acids. The V end was cut by 6 bases, the J end by 5 bases, with 8 bases between. The CDR3, as DNA: TGTGCCAGCAGCAGAGGGCACGAGCAGTACTTC. This gives the protein CASSRGHEQYF.

This clonotype was seen only a few times. The chain recombines TRBV4-2 with TRBJ2-6; D not certain. From germline, CDR1 is LGHNA and CDR2 YNFKEQ. Deletions cut 0 bases from V and 2 bases from J, with 5 bases between. The CDR3 consists of 15 residues. As DNA, the CDR3 is TGTGCCAGCAGCCAAGAGCAGGCTGGGGCCAACGTCCTGACTTTC. Translating it yields CASSQEQAGANVLTF.

The table lists this clonotype with many counts. The V gene is TRBV20-1, the J gene TRBJ1-2, with a weak D call TRBD1 (6 bases). Germline V CDR1 and CDR2: DFQATT, SNEGSKA (reference sequence). The V and J ends lost 3 bases and 3 bases respectively, with 20 bases between them. This CDR3 has 16 amino acids. The CDR3 sequence: CSASPQGILGDYGYTF. The CDR3 DNA sequence: TGCAGTGCTAGCCCGCAGGGGATTCTGGGGGACTATGGCTACACCTTC.

This sequence joins TRBV6-2 or TRBV6-3 and TRBJ2-5; no reliable D call. CDR1 MNHEY and CDR2 SVGEGT come from the germline V gene. CDR3 length: 16 residues. The V end lost 4 bases, the J end lost 5 bases, and 20 bases lay between the germline ends. This CDR3 is CASSFLRVPHGETQYF. The CDR3 DNA reads TGTGCCAGCAGTTTCCTTCGGGTGCCCCACGGCGAGACCCAGTACTTC.

The chain is built from TRBV7-6 and TRBJ2-5; D possibly corresponds to TRBD1 (5 bases). Trimming left V 1 base short and J 2 bases short, with 26 bases between. Looked up from germline, CDR1 is SGHVS and CDR2 is FNYEAQ. The CDR3 spans 20 residues. CDR3 region: CASSLVPLQEFSMGQETQYF. CDR3 coding DNA: TGTGCCAGCAGCTTAGTCCCCTTACAGGAATTCAGTATGGGGCAAGAGACCCAGTACTTC.

This clonotype was seen at least ten times. V and J are TRBV5-6 and TRBJ2-7, with D perhaps matching TRBD1 (6 bases). Trimming took off 3 bases at V and 4 bases at J, with 11 bases between the two ends. CDR1 and CDR2 from the germline V gene are SGHDT and YYEEEE. This CDR3 has 13 residues. CDR3 in DNA: TGTGCCAGCAGCTCCAGGGGTCGGTACGAGCAGTACTTC. Its protein is CASSSRGRYEQYF.